What follows is one T cell receptor (beta chain) and its context. J was trimmed by 5 bases and V by 5 bases; bases with no gene match: 5. This CDR3 contains 14 residues. Germline V lookup: CDR1 LNHDA, CDR2 SQIVND (reference sequence). In the study's own analysis: Estimated nucleated cell counts came from reference gene primer amplification. The method was immunoSEQ multiplex PCR; TCRdb's version includes in-frame clones alone and lacks a portion of them. That table gives V, J and clone size, and the DNA gave D and trimming. The sample records some 260,000 clones, around 85% being singletons. This specimen comes from a study of blood T cell repertoires in COVID-19. Study-wide background: The analysed material was cDNA or gDNA that came from T cells, B-cell-depleted T cells, or PBMCs.

The material sequenced was peripheral blood. The chain joins TRBV19 to TRBJ1-1; 10 nucleotides align to TRBD1. This sequence was found in a man older than 75 with acute or convalescent COVID-19. CDR3 sequence reads: CASSGRTGGTEAFF. CDR3 nucleotides: TGTGCCAGTAGTGGGAGGACAGGGGGGACTGAAGCTTTCTTT.